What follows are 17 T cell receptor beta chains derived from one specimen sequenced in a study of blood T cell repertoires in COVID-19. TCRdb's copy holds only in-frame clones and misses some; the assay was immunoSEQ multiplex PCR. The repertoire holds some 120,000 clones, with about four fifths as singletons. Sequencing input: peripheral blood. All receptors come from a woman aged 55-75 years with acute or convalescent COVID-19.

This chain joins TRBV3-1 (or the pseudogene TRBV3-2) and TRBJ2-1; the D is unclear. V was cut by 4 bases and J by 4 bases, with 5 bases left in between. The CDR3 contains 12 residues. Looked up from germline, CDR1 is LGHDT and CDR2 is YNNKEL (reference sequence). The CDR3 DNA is TGTGCCAGCAGCCTCCAGTACAATGAGCAGTTCTTC. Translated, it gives CASSLQYNEQFF.

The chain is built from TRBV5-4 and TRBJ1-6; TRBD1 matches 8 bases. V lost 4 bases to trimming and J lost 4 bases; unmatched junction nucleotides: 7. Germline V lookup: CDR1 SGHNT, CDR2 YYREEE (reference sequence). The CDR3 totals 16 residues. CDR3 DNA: TGTGCCAGCAGCCCGCAGGGGGCGGTTTATAATTCACCCCTCCACTTT. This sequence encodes CASSPQGAVYNSPLHF.

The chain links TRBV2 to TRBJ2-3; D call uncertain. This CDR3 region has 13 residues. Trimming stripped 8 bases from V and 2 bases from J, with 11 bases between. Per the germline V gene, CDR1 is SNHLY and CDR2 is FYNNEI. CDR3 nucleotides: TGTGCCAGCCTCCCCAGACACACAGATACGCAGTATTTT. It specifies CASLPRHTDTQYF.

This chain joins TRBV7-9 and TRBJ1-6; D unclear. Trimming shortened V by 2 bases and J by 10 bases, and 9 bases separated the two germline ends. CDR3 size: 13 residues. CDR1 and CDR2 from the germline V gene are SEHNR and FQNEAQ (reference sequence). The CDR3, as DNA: TGTGCCAGCAGCTTATCGGTCGAGTCACCCCTCCACTTT. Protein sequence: CASSLSVESPLHF. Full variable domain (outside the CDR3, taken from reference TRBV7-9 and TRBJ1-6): DTGVSQNPRHKITKRGQNVTFRCDPISEHNRLYWYRQTLGQGPEFLTYFQNEAQLEKSRLLSDRFSAERPKGSFSTLEIQRTEQGDSAMYLCASSLSVESPLHFGNGTRLTVT.

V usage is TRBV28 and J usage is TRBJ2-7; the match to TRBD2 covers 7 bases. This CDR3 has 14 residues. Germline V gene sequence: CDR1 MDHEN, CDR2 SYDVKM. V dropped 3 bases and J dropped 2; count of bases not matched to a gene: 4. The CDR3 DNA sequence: TGTGCCAGCAGTTTGGGGGGGGGAGCCTACGAGCAGTACTTC. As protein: CASSLGGGAYEQYF. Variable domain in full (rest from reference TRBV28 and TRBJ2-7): DVKVTQSSRYLVKRTGEKVFLECVQDMDHENMFWYRQDPGLGLRLIYFSYDVKMKEKGDIPEGYSVSREKKERFSLILESASTNQTSMYLCASSLGGGAYEQYFGPGTRLTVT.

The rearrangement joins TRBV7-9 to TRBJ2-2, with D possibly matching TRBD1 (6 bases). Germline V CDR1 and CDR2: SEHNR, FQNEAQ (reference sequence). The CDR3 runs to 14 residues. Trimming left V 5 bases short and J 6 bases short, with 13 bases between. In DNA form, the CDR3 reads TGTGCCAGCAGCCCACAACAGGGTTCCGGGGAGCTGTTTTTT. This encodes CASSPQQGSGELFF.

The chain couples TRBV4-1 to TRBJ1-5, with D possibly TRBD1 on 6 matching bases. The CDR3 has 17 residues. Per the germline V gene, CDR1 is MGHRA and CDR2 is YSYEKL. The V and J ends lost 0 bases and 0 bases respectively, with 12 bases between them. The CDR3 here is CASSQDSQGISNQPQHF. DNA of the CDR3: TGCGCCAGCAGCCAAGATTCTCAGGGGATTAGCAATCAGCCCCAGCATTTT.

The CDR3 DNA reads TGTGCCAGCAGTGACGTCGGAGCTATGGAGCAGTTCTTC. Its protein product is CASSDVGAMEQFF. The chain uses TRBV2 and TRBJ2-1; no clear D gene. Trimming removed 3 bases at V and 10 bases at J, with 13 bases between. In germline, CDR1 is SNHLY, CDR2 FYNNEI. This CDR3 has 13 amino acids.

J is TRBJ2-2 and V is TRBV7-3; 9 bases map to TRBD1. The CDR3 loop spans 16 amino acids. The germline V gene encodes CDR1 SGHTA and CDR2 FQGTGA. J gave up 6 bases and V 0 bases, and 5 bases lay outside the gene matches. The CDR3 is CASSLTGTGTPGELFF. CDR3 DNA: TGTGCCAGCAGCTTAACGGGGACAGGGACTCCCGGGGAGCTGTTTTTT.

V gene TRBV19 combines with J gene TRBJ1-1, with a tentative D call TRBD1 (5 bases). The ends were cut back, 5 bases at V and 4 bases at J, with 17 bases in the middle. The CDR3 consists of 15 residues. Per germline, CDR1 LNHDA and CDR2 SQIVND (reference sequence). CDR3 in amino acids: CASSLLQGGVTEAFF. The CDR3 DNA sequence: TGTGCCAGTAGTCTGCTGCAGGGCGGGGTCACTGAAGCTTTCTTT.

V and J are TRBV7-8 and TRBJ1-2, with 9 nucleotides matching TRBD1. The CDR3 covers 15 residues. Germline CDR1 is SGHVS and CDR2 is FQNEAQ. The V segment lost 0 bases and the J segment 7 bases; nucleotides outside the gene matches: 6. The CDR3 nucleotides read TGTGCCAGCAGCTTAGCTCCGGGACAGGGTTTTGGCTACACCTTC. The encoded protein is CASSLAPGQGFGYTF.

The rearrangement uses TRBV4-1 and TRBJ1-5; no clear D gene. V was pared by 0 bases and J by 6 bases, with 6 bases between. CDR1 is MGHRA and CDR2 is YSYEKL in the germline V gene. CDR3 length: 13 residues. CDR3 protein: CASSQDPGQPQHF. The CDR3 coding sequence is TGCGCCAGCAGCCAAGATCCGGGTCAGCCCCAGCATTTT.

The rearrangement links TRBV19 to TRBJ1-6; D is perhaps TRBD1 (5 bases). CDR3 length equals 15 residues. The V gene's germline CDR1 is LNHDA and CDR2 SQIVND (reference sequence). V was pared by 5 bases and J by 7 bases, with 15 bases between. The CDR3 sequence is CASSLSDKGNSPLHF. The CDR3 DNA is TGTGCCAGTAGTTTATCGGACAAGGGAAATTCACCCCTCCACTTT.

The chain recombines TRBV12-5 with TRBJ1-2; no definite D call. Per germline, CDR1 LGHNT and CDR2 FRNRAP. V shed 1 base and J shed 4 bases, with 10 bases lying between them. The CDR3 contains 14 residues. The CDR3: CASGLGAHIYGYTF. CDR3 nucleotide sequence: TGTGCTAGTGGTTTGGGGGCACACATCTATGGCTACACCTTC.

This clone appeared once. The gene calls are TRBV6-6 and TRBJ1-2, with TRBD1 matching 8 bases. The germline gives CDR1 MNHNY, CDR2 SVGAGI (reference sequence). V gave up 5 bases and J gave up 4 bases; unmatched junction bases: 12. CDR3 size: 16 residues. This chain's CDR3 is CASSPQPGQGGYGYTF. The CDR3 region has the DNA TGTGCCAGCAGTCCCCAACCTGGACAGGGTGGCTATGGCTACACCTTC.

The CDR3 loop is CASIMGGGYGYTF. CDR3 sequence (DNA): TGTGCCAGCATAATGGGGGGAGGCTATGGCTACACCTTC. J is TRBJ1-2 and V is TRBV5-6, with D tentatively TRBD1 (5 bases). This CDR3 is built from 13 residues. Trimming removed 6 bases from V and 4 bases from J, with 13 bases in between. Germline CDR1 reads SGHDT; CDR2 reads YYEEEE.

CDR3: CASTLIRDSFNEQFF. DNA for the CDR3: TGTGCCAGCACCCTCATACGGGACTCTTTCAATGAGCAGTTCTTC. The chain joins TRBV7-8 to TRBJ2-1, with a possible D match to TRBD2 (6 bases). The germline V and J ends were trimmed by 7 bases and 6 bases, with 19 bases remaining between them. Germline values: CDR1 SGHVS, CDR2 FQNEAQ. The CDR3 consists of 15 residues.